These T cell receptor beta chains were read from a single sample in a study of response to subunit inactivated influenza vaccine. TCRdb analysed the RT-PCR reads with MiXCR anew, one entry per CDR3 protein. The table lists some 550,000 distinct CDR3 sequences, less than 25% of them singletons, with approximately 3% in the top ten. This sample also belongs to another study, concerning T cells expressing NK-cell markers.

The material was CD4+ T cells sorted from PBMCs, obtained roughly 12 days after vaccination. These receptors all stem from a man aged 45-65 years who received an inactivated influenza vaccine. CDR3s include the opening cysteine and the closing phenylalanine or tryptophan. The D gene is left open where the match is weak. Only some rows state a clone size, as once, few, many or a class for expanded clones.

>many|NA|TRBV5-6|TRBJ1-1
TGTGCCAGCAGCTTCAGGGCTTCTGAAGCTTTCTTT
CASSFRASEAFF
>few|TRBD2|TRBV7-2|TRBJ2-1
TGTGCCAGCAGCTCTTTCGGGAGGGCCCTTAATGAGCAGTTCTTC
CASSSFGRALNEQFF
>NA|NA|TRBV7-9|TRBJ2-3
TGTGCCAGCAGCTCGAATACACTAGCAGATACGCAGTATTTT
CASSSNTLADTQYF
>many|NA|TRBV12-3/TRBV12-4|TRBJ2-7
TGTGCCAGCAGTCCTCCGGGACTTTACTACGAGCAGTACTTC
CASSPPGLYYEQYF
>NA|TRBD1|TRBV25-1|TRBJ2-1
TGTGCCAGCAGCAACAGAGAGGGGACAGGCGAGCAGTTCTTC
CASSNREGTGEQFF
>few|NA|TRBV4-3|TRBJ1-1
TGCGCCAGCAGCCAAGGTATTGGGTTCAGGGCTGAAGCTTTCTTT
CASSQGIGFRAEAFF
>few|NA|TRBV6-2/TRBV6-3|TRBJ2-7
TGTGCCAGCAGTTTTTCAGGAGCCTACGAGCAGTACTTC
CASSFSGAYEQYF
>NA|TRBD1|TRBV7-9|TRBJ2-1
TGTGCCAGCAGCCCCGGGACAGGGGTCCCTAATGAGCAGTTCTTC
CASSPGTGVPNEQFF
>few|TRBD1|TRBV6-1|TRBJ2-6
TGTGCCAGCAGGTGGGACAGGGGAACTGGGGCCAACGTCCTGACTTTC
CASRWDRGTGANVLTF
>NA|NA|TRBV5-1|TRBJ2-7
TGCGCCAGCAGCTTGGGACCAAGCAGCCTCGAGCAGTACTTC
CASSLGPSSLEQYF
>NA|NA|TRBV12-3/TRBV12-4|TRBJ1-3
TGTGCCAGCAGCGAGTCGGGGGGAAACACCATATATTTT
CASSESGGNTIYF
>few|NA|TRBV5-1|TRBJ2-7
TGCGCCAGCAGCTTGGAAGACGGGAGTTACGAGCAGTACTTC
CASSLEDGSYEQYF
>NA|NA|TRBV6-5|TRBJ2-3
TGTGCCAGCAGTTACCGACGACCAGCCAGTACTAGCACAGATACGCAGTATTTT
CASSYRRPASTSTDTQYF
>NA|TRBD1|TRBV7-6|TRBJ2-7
TGTGCCAGCAGCTTAGGACCGGGACAGGGTTCCTACGAGCAGTACTTC
CASSLGPGQGSYEQYF
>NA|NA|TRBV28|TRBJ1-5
TGTGCCAGCAGTTCTCAAAATCAGCCCCAGCATTTT
CASSSQNQPQHF
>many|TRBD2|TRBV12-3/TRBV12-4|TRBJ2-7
TGTGCCAGCAGTTTGACTAGCGGGGGTACCTACGAGCAGTACTTC
CASSLTSGGTYEQYF
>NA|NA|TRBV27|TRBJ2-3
TGTGCCAGCAGTTTAACATCTAGCGTTAGGTCAGATACGCAGTATTTT
CASSLTSSVRSDTQYF
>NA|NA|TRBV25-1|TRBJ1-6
TGTGCCAGTCGGGGCAGTCTCAATTCACCCCTCCACTTT
CASRGSLNSPLHF
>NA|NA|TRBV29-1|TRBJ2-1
TGCAGCGTTTCCCCTGGCAGCACCTACAATGAGCAGTTCTTC
CSVSPGSTYNEQFF
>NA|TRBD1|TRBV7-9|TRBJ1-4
TGTGCCAGCAGCGTCCACCGGGACAGTAATGAAAAACTGTTTTTT
CASSVHRDSNEKLFF
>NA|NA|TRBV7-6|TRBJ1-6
TGTGCCAGCAGCTTAGGTGGGGCCGATAATTCACCCCTCCACTTT
CASSLGGADNSPLHF
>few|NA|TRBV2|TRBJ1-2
TGTGCCAGCAGTAGGGAAATTCCTTTTGATGGCTACACCTTC
CASSREIPFDGYTF
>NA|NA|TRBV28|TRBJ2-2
TGTGCCAGCAGAAAGCCGGCCGGGGAGCTGTTTTTT
CASRKPAGELFF
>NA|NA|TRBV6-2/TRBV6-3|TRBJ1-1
TGTGCCAGCAGTTACGGGGTAGAGAACACTGAAGCTTTCTTT
CASSYGVENTEAFF
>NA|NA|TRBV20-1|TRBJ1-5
TGCAGTGCTGTAGCCAGGGACCTCCGGCAGCATTTT
CSAVARDLRQHF
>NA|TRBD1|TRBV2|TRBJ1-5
TGTGCCAGCACCCTGGGACAGGCTAATCAGCCCCAGCATTTT
CASTLGQANQPQHF
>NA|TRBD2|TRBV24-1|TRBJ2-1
TGTGCCACCAGTGAACCCGGGCTAGCGGGAGGACGGGATGAGCAGTTCTTC
CATSEPGLAGGRDEQFF
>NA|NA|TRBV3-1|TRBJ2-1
TGTGCCAGCAGCCAAAGGGTTGAGCAGTTCTTC
CASSQRVEQFF
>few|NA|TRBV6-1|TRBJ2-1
TGTGCCAGCAGTGATCCTATCGACTATTTCTACAATGAGCAGTTCTTC
CASSDPIDYFYNEQFF
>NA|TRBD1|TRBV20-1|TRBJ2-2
TGCAGTGCTAGGTCCGGGACAGGGGTAACCGGGGAGCTGTTTTTT
CSARSGTGVTGELFF
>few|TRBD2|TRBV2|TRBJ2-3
TGTGCCAGCAGGGACACGGGGGGACCGACAGATACGCAGTATTTT
CASRDTGGPTDTQYF
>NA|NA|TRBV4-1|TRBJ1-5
TGCGCCAGCAGCCCCTTGAGGGATCAGCCCCAGCATTTT
CASSPLRDQPQHF
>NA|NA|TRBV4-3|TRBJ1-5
TGCGCCAGCAGCCAAGATGCTTCGAATCAGCCCCAGCATTTT
CASSQDASNQPQHF
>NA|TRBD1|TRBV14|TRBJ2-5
TGTGCCAGCAGCCAAGATCGGACAGGGGTGACCCAGTACTTC
CASSQDRTGVTQYF
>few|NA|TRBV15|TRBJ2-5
TGTGCCACCAGCCCCAGGGGATCAGGGACGGTAAAAGAGACCCAGTACTTC
CATSPRGSGTVKETQYF
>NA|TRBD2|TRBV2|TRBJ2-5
TGTGCCAGCAGTGAAGCGGCGGGAGCGGGAGAGACCCAGTACTTC
CASSEAAGAGETQYF
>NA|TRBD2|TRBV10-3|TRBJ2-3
TGTGCCATCAGCGGAGAGGAGGGGAGGGCCACAGATACGCAGTATTTT
CAISGEEGRATDTQYF
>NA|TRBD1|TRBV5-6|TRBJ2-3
TGTGCCAGCAGCTTGGCGACAGGGAAAACAGATACGCAGTATTTT
CASSLATGKTDTQYF
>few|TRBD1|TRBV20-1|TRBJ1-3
TGCAGTGCTATAAGGGGGCATGGAAACACCATATATTTT
CSAIRGHGNTIYF
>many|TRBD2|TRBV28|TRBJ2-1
TGTGCCAGCAGTCCGAGCGGGGGGGGCTACAATGAGCAGTTCTTC
CASSPSGGGYNEQFF
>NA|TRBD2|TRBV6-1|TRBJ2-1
TGTGCCAGCACCGAAAATAGCGGGAGGGCCAGCAATGAGCAGTTCTTC
CASTENSGRASNEQFF
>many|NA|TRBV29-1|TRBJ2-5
TGCAGCGTTGGGTTTCGAGAGACCCAGTACTTC
CSVGFRETQYF
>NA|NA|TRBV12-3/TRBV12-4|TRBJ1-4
TGTGCCAGCAGTTTTGGGGCAAAACTGTTTTTT
CASSFGAKLFF
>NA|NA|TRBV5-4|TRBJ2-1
TGTGCCAGCAGCCTCGGCGGGCCCCGCAGCGCCTACAATGAGCAGTTCTTC
CASSLGGPRSAYNEQFF
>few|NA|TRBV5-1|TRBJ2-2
TGCGCCAGCAACACCGGGACGGCGAACACCGGGGAGCTGTTTTTT
CASNTGTANTGELFF